Listed below are T cell receptor beta chains from one sample, sequenced in a study of T cells after yellow fever vaccination. One entry per CDR3 protein results from TCRdb running MiXCR on the 5' RACE reads. The data show approximately 300,000 distinct CDR3 sequences, about 10% seen once. The sequences come from CD4+ T cells sorted from PBMCs, collected 45 days after the yellow fever booster vaccination. Receptors originate from a man younger than 30 who received the YFV17D yellow fever vaccine. Both conserved end residues are part of each CDR3. D genes are given only for firm matches. Some rows mark clone size as missing; the rest say once, few, many or name a class of expanded clone.

clone size	V gene	J gene	D gene	CDR3 protein	CDR3 DNA
many	TRBV18	TRBJ2-2	-	CASSPRAPSGELFF	TGTGCCAGCTCACCAAGGGCGCCATCCGGGGAGCTGTTTTTT
few	TRBV20-1	TRBJ2-3	-	CSGGGGTDTQYF	TGCAGTGGGGGTGGCGGCACAGATACGCAGTATTTT
-	TRBV25-1	TRBJ1-2	-	CASSVRSHGGGYTF	TGTGCCAGCAGTGTTCGCAGCCACGGTGGTGGCTACACCTTC
-	TRBV28	TRBJ2-3	-	CASSLSRAQYF	TGTGCCAGCAGTTTGTCCCGAGCGCAGTATTTT
many	TRBV7-2	TRBJ2-3	TRBD2	CASTTYLAGGLTQYF	TGTGCCAGCACCACTTACCTAGCGGGGGGGTTAACGCAGTATTTT
many	TRBV29-1	TRBJ2-3	-	CSEGSGLSTDTQYF	TGCAGCGAGGGATCAGGGCTCAGCACAGATACGCAGTATTTT
-	TRBV7-2	TRBJ2-5	TRBD2	CASSLRLAGGRQYF	TGTGCCAGCAGCCTTCGACTAGCGGGGGGGCGTCAGTACTTC
many	TRBV18	TRBJ2-3	-	CASSPREDTQYF	TGTGCCAGCAGTCCTAGGGAAGATACGCAGTATTTT
few	TRBV5-1	TRBJ2-2	TRBD1	CASGQGADTGELFF	TGCGCCAGCGGACAGGGGGCGGACACCGGGGAGCTGTTTTTT
few	TRBV9	TRBJ2-1	-	CASSPRGTYSNEQFF	TGTGCCAGCAGCCCAAGGGGGACATACTCCAATGAGCAGTTCTTC
-	TRBV7-2	TRBJ2-5	-	CASSARNSRETQYF	TGTGCCAGCAGCGCTCGGAATAGTAGGGAGACCCAGTACTTC
once	TRBV5-5	TRBJ1-2	-	CASSLEGRNYGYTF	TGTGCCAGCAGCCTGGAGGGCAGAAACTATGGCTACACCTTC
-	TRBV20-1	TRBJ2-4	TRBD2	CSTYGGGDIQYF	TGCAGTACATACGGGGGAGGGGACATTCAGTACTTC
few	TRBV7-2	TRBJ2-1	TRBD1	CASSFRGREQFF	TGTGCCAGCAGCTTCAGGGGGCGAGAGCAGTTCTTC
few	TRBV5-5	TRBJ2-7	-	CASSLAPGEGYEQYF	TGTGCCAGCAGCTTGGCGCCAGGGGAAGGGTACGAGCAGTACTTC
many	TRBV5-1	TRBJ2-3	-	CASNSGDADTQYF	TGCGCCAGCAACTCAGGGGATGCAGATACGCAGTATTTT
-	TRBV7-9	TRBJ1-3	-	CASSLGAGSGNTIYF	TGTGCCAGCAGCTTAGGAGCAGGCTCTGGAAACACCATATATTTT
few	TRBV7-2	TRBJ1-4	TRBD1	CASSSQGGVEKLFF	TGTGCCAGCAGCTCCCAAGGGGGCGTTGAAAAACTGTTTTTT
-	TRBV3-1	TRBJ2-3	-	CASSQVTGARDTQYF	TGTGCCAGCAGCCAAGTAACTGGGGCCCGAGATACGCAGTATTTT
many	TRBV7-8	TRBJ2-1	-	CASSLSGSLTLNEQFF	TGTGCCAGCAGCTTATCGGGGAGTCTCACCCTCAATGAGCAGTTCTTC
many	TRBV6-1	TRBJ2-1	-	CASSNRTIPGYNEQFF	TGTGCCAGCAGTAATCGGACTATCCCAGGGTACAATGAGCAGTTCTTC
many	TRBV5-1	TRBJ2-3	-	CASSLAELSTQYF	TGCGCCAGCAGCTTGGCCGAGCTCAGTACGCAGTATTTT
few	TRBV6-5	TRBJ2-2	-	CASSRPGQKSGELFF	TGTGCCAGCAGCCGACCGGGACAAAAATCCGGGGAGCTGTTTTTT
few	TRBV7-2	TRBJ2-3	TRBD2	CASSLVAGGPNTQYF	TGTGCCAGCAGCCTTGTAGCGGGGGGGCCGAATACGCAGTATTTT
-	TRBV20-1	TRBJ1-3	-	CSADDHSGNTIYF	TGCAGTGCTGATGACCATTCTGGAAACACCATATATTTT
-	TRBV20-1	TRBJ1-5	-	CSARDRRGSNQPQHF	TGCAGTGCTAGAGATCGGAGGGGGAGCAATCAGCCCCAGCATTTT
-	TRBV7-3	TRBJ1-1	TRBD1	CASSFGQGMNTEAFF	TGTGCCAGCAGCTTCGGACAGGGCATGAACACTGAAGCTTTCTTT
many	TRBV19	TRBJ1-1	-	CASSIDAQATEAFF	TGTGCCAGTAGTATAGATGCCCAGGCCACTGAAGCTTTCTTT
-	TRBV12-3/TRBV12-4	TRBJ1-2	TRBD1	CASSIPGQHHGYTF	TGTGCCAGCAGCATACCGGGACAGCACCATGGCTACACCTTC
few	TRBV6-6	TRBJ1-2	-	CASTIIQGLRTPGDGYTF	TGTGCCAGCACTATAATACAGGGACTGCGGACACCTGGGGATGGCTACACCTTC
once	TRBV6-2/TRBV6-3	TRBJ2-2	-	CASCWRTLTGELFF	TGTGCCAGTTGTTGGCGGACCCTCACCGGGGAGCTGTTTTTT
-	TRBV18	TRBJ1-1	-	CASSQNTDTEAFF	TGTGCCAGCTCGCAAAACACGGACACTGAAGCTTTCTTT
few	TRBV5-1	TRBJ2-5	TRBD1	CASSLRQGPGFETQYF	TGCGCCAGCAGCCTGCGACAGGGGCCTGGATTCGAGACCCAGTACTTC
few	TRBV10-1	TRBJ1-6	-	CASSRGYNSPLHF	TGCGCCAGCAGCCGGGGTTATAATTCACCCCTCCACTTT
many	TRBV6-5	TRBJ1-1	TRBD1	CASSYRKGTVNTEAFF	TGTGCCAGCAGTTACCGGAAAGGGACAGTGAACACTGAAGCTTTCTTT
many	TRBV6-6	TRBJ2-7	-	CASSYSAKYYEQYF	TGTGCCAGCAGTTACTCCGCTAAATACTACGAGCAGTACTTC
few	TRBV6-4	TRBJ2-1	-	CASSDQLGGQQFF	TGTGCCAGCAGTGATCAACTCGGGGGCCAGCAGTTCTTC
-	TRBV2	TRBJ2-1	-	CASSARTVVNEQFF	TGTGCCAGCAGCGCCCGGACTGTGGTCAATGAGCAGTTCTTC
-	TRBV5-4	TRBJ2-5	-	CASSFGIGETQYF	TGTGCCAGCAGCTTCGGGATTGGAGAGACCCAGTACTTC
-	TRBV3-1	TRBJ1-4	-	CASSQEGPSFEKLFF	TGTGCCAGCAGCCAAGAGGGACCGAGCTTTGAAAAACTGTTTTTT
-	TRBV6-5	TRBJ2-2	-	CASRPQSLNTGELFF	TGTGCCTCCCGCCCCCAGTCCTTAAACACCGGGGAGCTGTTTTTT
-	TRBV6-5	TRBJ1-6	-	CASVDGPKRGPLHF	TGTGCCAGCGTAGATGGACCTAAACGAGGACCCCTCCACTTT
many	TRBV24-1	TRBJ1-5	-	CATGGYSNQPQHF	TGTGCCACAGGGGGGTACAGCAATCAGCCCCAGCATTTT
-	TRBV4-3	TRBJ1-5	-	CASSQIRVRDQPQHF	TGCGCCAGCAGCCAGATCAGGGTTCGAGATCAGCCCCAGCATTTT
many	TRBV11-2	TRBJ2-4	TRBD2	CASSFMGGGNIQYF	TGTGCCAGCAGCTTTATGGGCGGGGGAAACATTCAGTACTTC
-	TRBV4-1	TRBJ2-2	TRBD2	CASSFRGGSNTGELFF	TGCGCCAGCAGCTTCCGCGGGGGATCGAACACCGGGGAGCTGTTTTTT
-	TRBV4-1	TRBJ1-6	-	CASSQTGTLNSPLHF	TGCGCCAGCAGCCAGACCGGGACTCTGAATTCACCCCTCCACTTT